This T cell receptor beta chain was recorded in a study of blood T cell repertoires in COVID-19. Clones were sequenced by immunoSEQ multiplex PCR, and TCRdb holds only the in-frame ones, with some missing. The sample carries about 220,000 clones, roughly 85% recorded once. Germline V lookup: CDR1 MDHEN, CDR2 SYDVKM. CDR3 length: 17 residues. The ends lost 4 bases at V and 1 base at J; junction bases unmatched: 6. The sample comprised peripheral blood. The sequence came from a woman aged 80 or older with acute or convalescent COVID-19. The rearrangement uses TRBV28 and TRBJ1-3; 11 bases agree with TRBD1. DNA of the CDR3: TGTGCCAGCAGTTCCTTGGGACAGGGGGAATCTGGAAACACCATATATTTT. This encodes CASSSLGQGESGNTIYF.